The clone carrying this T cell receptor (beta chain) was observed many times. Antigen specificity is unknown. From RNA, the CDR3 regions of TCR beta chains were amplified and sequenced. First-round RT-PCR employed HTBI primers, with a second-round multiplex PCR after it. TCRdb independently ran MiXCR on the multiplex PCR reads; one entry per CDR3 protein. The sample gives roughly 480,000 distinct CDR3 sequences, roughly an eighth of which show up once; over 7.5% is in the top ten. This sample is part of a study of Graves' ophthalmopathy and Graves' hyperthyroidism. The study, taken as a whole, reports: Most expanded clonotypes from thyroid (those above 0.001 frequency) were also found in blood.

Diagnosis used clinical symptoms, serum thyroxine, TRAb, thyroid ultrasound and orbital computed tomography. This sequence originates from a woman aged 25 to 39 with Graves' ophthalmopathy. Sequencing input: blood.

The CDR3 spells CASSSNVKPGGAEQYF. Written as DNA, the CDR3 is TGTGCCAGCAGTTCGAACGTCAAACCAGGGGGCGCCGAGCAGTACTTC. The V and J genes are TRBV28 and TRBJ2-7; 8 nucleotides line up with TRBD1. The CDR3 is 16 amino acids. The germline CDR1 and CDR2 sequences are MDHEN and SYDVKM. J lost 6 bases, V lost 4 bases, and 14 bases had no gene match.